This T cell receptor (beta chain) was retrieved from a study of human CD4 T cells and Enterobacteriaceae. Overall study results and limits: Only same-donor CFSE-low culture sequences were used to infer reactivity.

All CD4+ cells other than CD45RA+CCR7+CD95- naive cells were sorted as memory, over 95% pure. There are 15 residues in the CDR3. Trimming left V 9 bases short and J 3 bases short, with 21 bases between. From germline, CDR1 is MGHDK and CDR2 SYGVNS. A note on this clone: Antigen: not known.

Ex vivo total memory CD4+ samples were deeply sequenced, detecting one cell in 200,000. Clones were read by immunoSEQ multiplex PCR, and TCRdb kept only the in-frame ones, dropping some. Found here are roughly 28,000 clones, approximately 80% of them singletons; the top ten hold around 0.96%. Specimen: memory CD4+ T cells from blood. The receptor was derived from a human donor in good health. The chain is built from TRBV25-1 and TRBJ2-7; D could derive from TRBD1 or TRBD2 (5 bases each). The CDR3, as DNA: TGTGCCAGTATCGGGGCAGGGAGCAGCTACTACGAGCAGTACTTC. Translation: CASIGAGSSYYEQYF.